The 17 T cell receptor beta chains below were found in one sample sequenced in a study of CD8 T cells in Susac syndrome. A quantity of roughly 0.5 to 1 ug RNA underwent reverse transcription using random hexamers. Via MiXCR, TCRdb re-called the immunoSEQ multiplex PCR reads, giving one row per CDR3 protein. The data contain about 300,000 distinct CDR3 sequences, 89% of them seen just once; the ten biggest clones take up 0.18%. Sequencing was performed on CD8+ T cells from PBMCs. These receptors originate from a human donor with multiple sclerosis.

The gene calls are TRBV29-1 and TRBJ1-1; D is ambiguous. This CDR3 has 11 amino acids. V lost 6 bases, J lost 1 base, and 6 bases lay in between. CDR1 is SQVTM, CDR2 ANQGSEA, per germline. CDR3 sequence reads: CSVRRNTEAFF. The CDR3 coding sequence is TGCAGCGTCAGACGGAACACTGAAGCTTTCTTT.

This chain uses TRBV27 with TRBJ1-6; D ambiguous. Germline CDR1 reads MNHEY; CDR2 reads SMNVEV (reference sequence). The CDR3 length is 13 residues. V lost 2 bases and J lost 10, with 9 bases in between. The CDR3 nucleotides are TGTGCCAGCAGTTTAATGGGAGGGTCACCCCTCCACTTT. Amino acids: CASSLMGGSPLHF.

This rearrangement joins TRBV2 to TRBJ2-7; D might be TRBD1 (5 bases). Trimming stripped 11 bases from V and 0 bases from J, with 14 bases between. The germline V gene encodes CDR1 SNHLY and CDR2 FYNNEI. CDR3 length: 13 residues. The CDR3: CAQVGQLSYEQYF. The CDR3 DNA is TGTGCCCAGGTCGGACAACTCTCCTACGAGCAGTACTTC.

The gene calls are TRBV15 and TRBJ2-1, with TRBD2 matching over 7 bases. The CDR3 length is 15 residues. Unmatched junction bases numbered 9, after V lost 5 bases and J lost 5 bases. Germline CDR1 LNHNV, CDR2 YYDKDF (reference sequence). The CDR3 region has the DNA TGTGCCACCAGCTGGGGAGCCGGGAGGAACAATGAGCAGTTCTTC. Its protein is CATSWGAGRNNEQFF. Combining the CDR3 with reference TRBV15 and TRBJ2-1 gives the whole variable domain DAMVIQNPRYQVTQFGKPVTLSCSQTLNHNVMYWYQQKSSQAPKLLFHYYDKDFNNEADTPDNFQSRRPNTSFCFLDIRSPGLGDTAMYLCATSWGAGRNNEQFFGPGTRLTVL.

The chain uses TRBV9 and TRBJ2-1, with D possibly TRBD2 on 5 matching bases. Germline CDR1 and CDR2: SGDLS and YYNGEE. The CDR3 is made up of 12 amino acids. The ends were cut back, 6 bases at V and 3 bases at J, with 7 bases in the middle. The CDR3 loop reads CASKGDYNEQFF. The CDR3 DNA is TGTGCCAGCAAGGGAGACTACAATGAGCAGTTCTTC. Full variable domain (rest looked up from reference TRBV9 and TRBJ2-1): DSGVTQTPKHLITATGQRVTLRCSPRSGDLSVYWYQQSLDQGLQFLIQYYNGEERAKGNILERFSAQQFPDLHSELNLSSLELGDSALYFCASKGDYNEQFFGPGTRLTVL.

The CDR3 loop is CASSLSAGTRVSYEQYF. The CDR3 DNA is TGTGCCAGCAGTTTATCTGCCGGGACACGGGTGTCCTACGAGCAGTACTTC. The rearrangement uses TRBV27 and TRBJ2-7, with D tentatively TRBD1 (6 bases). V was trimmed by 0 bases and J by 1 base, leaving 16 bases between them. This CDR3 spans 17 amino acids. Germline V CDR1 and CDR2: MNHEY, SMNVEV (reference sequence).

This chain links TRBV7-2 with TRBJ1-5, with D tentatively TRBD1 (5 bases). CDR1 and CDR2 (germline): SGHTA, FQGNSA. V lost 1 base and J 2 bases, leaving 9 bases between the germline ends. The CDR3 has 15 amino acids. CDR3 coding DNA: TGTGCCAGCAGCTTAGTTAGGGGTGGCAATCAGCCCCAGCATTTT. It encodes CASSLVRGGNQPQHF.

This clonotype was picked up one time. The CDR3 spells CASSLAGLGEQFF. For the CDR3, the DNA is TGTGCCAGCAGCTTAGCAGGTCTGGGTGAGCAGTTCTTC. V and J are TRBV7-9 and TRBJ2-1; D remains ambiguous. The germline V gene has CDR1 SEHNR and CDR2 FQNEAQ (reference sequence). This CDR3 spans 13 amino acids. V dropped 0 bases and J dropped 9 bases, with 9 bases sitting between them.

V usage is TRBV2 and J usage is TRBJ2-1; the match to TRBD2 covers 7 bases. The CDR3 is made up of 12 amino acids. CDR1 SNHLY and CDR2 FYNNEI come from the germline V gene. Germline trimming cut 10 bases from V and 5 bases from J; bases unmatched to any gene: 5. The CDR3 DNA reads TGTGCCACCGCTAGCGGCCACAATGAGCAGTTCTTC. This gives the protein CATASGHNEQFF.

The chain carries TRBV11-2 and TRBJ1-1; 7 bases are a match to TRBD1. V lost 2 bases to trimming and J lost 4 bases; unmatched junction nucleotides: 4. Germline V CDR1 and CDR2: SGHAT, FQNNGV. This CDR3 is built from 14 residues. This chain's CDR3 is CASSLLPGGTEAFF. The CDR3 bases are TGTGCCAGCAGCTTATTGCCAGGGGGCACTGAAGCTTTCTTT.

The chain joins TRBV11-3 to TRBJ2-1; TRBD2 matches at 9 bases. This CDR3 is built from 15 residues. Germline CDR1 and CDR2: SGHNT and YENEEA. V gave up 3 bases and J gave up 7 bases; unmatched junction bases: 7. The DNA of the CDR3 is TGTGCCAGCAGCTTTAGCGGGAGCCTTGGGAATGAGCAGTTCTTC. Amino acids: CASSFSGSLGNEQFF.

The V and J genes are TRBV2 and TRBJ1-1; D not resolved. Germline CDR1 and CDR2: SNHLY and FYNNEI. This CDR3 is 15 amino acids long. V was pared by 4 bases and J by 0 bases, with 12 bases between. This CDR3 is CASSGALGLNTEAFF. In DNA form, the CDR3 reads TGTGCCAGCAGTGGGGCTCTAGGATTGAACACTGAAGCTTTCTTT.

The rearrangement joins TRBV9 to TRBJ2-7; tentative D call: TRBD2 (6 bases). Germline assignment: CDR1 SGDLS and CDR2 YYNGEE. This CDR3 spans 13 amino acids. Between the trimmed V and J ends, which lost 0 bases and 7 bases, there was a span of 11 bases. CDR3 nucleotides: TGTGCCAGCAGCGTAGGAGGGCGGGGTGAGCAGTACTTC. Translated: CASSVGGRGEQYF.

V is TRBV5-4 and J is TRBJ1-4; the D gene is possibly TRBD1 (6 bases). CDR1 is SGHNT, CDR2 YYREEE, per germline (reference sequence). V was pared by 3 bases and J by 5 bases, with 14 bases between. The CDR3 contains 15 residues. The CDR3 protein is CASSSWDTRNEKLFF. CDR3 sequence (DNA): TGTGCCAGCAGCTCCTGGGACACGCGAAATGAAAAACTGTTTTTT.

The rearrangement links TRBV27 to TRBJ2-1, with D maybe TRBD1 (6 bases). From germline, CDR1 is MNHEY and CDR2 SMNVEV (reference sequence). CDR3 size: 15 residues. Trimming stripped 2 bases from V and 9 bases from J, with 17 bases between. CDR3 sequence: CASSLRIGGWGEQFF. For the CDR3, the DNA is TGTGCCAGCAGTTTACGAATAGGGGGTTGGGGTGAGCAGTTCTTC.

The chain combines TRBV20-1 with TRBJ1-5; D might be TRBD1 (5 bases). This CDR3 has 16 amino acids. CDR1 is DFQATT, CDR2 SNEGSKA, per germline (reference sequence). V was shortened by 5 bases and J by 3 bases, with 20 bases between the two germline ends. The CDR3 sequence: CSAATDTFPSNQPQHF. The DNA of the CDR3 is TGCAGTGCTGCTACGGACACCTTTCCCTCCAATCAGCCCCAGCATTTT.

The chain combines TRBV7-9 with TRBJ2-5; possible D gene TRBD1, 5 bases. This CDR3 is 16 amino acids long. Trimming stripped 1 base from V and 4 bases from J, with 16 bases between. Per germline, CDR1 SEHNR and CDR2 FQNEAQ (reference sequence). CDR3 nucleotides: TGTGCCAGCAGCTTAGGACAGAATGGGGTGAGAGAGACCCAGTACTTC. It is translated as CASSLGQNGVRETQYF. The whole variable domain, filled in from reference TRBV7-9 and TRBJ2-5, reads DTGVSQNPRHKITKRGQNVTFRCDPISEHNRLYWYRQTLGQGPEFLTYFQNEAQLEKSRLLSDRFSAERPKGSFSTLEIQRTEQGDSAMYLCASSLGQNGVRETQYFGPGTRLLVL.